This T cell receptor beta chain is from a study of cytomegalovirus exposure and HLA in healthy donors. Turning to this clone: Its antigen is as yet unknown.

Study-wide results and caveats: Later analysis placed DRB1 highest and HLA-C lowest in TCR association rates, which differed by HLA locus. The likely origin of a cluster of highly shared sequence variants was a sequencing artifact.

Use of 60 Vbeta and 13 Jbeta primers characterized the PCR. Profiled with immunoSEQ multiplex PCR; TCRdb holds only in-frame clones, not every one. The table has about 210,000 clones, over 60% seen once. The V and J ends lost 6 bases and 3 bases, in that order; junction bases with no gene match: 6. Germline V gene sequence: CDR1 SGHTA, CDR2 FQGTGA. The CDR3 length is 15 residues. The genes are TRBV7-3 and TRBJ2-7; 12 bases fit TRBD2. Sequencing was performed on PBMCs. This sequence was found in a male donor in good health and CMV-seronegative. CDR3 region: CASSRGLAGFYEQYF. The CDR3 nucleotides are TGTGCCAGCAGTCGTGGACTAGCGGGATTCTACGAGCAGTACTTC.